This T cell receptor (beta chain) was recovered during a study of blood T cell repertoires in COVID-19. Overall study: Nucleic acid was either cDNA or gDNA, and it came from T cells, B-cell-depleted T cells, or PBMCs.

In this sample, this clone turned up a few times. Looked up from germline, CDR1 is LGHDT and CDR2 is YNNKEL (reference sequence). J lost 9 bases, V lost 4 bases, and 3 bases had no gene match. The CDR3 is made up of 12 amino acids. The data were produced by immunoSEQ multiplex PCR, yet TCRdb's version contains in-frame clones alone and is incomplete. The sample has under 200,000 clones, 88% seen once; the top ten hold under 2%. This TCR was recovered from a man between 18 and 29 years old with active or convalescent COVID-19. The rearrangement joins TRBV3-1 (or the pseudogene TRBV3-2) to TRBJ2-1; 7 positions agree with TRBD2. Input material: peripheral blood. CDR3 protein: CASSLVAGEQFF. The CDR3 nucleotides read TGTGCCAGCAGCCTAGTAGCGGGTGAGCAGTTCTTC.